This TCR beta chain stems from a study of T cells in Graves' hyperthyroidism and ophthalmopathy. RNA transcripts gave rise to amplified TCR beta CDR3 regions. Carried out on the TCR CDR3, a first-round RT-PCR used the HTBI primer set. A single record per CDR3 protein comes from TCRdb applying MiXCR to the multiplex PCR reads. Counted here are 400,000 to 550,000 distinct CDR3 sequences, roughly 24% occurring once; the ten biggest clones make up approximately 10%. The receptor comes from a woman between 25 and 40 years old with Graves' ophthalmopathy. Sequencing was performed on blood.

The CDR3 region has the DNA TGTGCCAGCAGGATTGGGCGGGGGGAAGAGACCCAGTACTTC. Encoded protein: CASRIGRGEETQYF. The V gene is TRBV6-1, the J gene TRBJ2-5; TRBD2 matches 8 bases. Germline CDR1 MNHNS, CDR2 SASEGT. V lost 6 bases and J lost 3; bases outside the gene matches: 6. This CDR3 is built from 14 residues.